Reported below is one TCR beta chain. Antigen: not known. Profiling relied on immunoSEQ multiplex PCR, and the TCRdb table lists in-frame clones only, not all of them. The repertoire holds tens of thousands of clones, with almost 85% as singletons. This CDR3 contains 14 residues. The germline V gene has CDR1 ENHRY and CDR2 SYGVKD. Trimming left V 2 bases short and J 4 bases short, with 10 bases between. Blood sampling was done at baseline, cycle 4 day 1, and cycle 7 day 1. This sample was taken from a study of OX40 agonist ivuxolimab in advanced cancers. Study-wide results and limits: Among the nonresponders, some also had low normalized T-cell clonal expansion. Both blood CD4+ and CD8+ T cells showed clonal growth by week 6 at 0.1 to 3.0 mg/kg. The authors did not determine the antigen specificity of the expanded peripheral T cells.

The rearrangement links TRBV10-3 to TRBJ2-3; D might be TRBD1 or TRBD2, each matching 6 bases. The source is an adult with an advanced solid tumor such as melanoma, head and neck, liver or kidney cancer. Sequencing was performed on CD4+ or CD8+ T cells sorted from blood, taken in a trial of the OX40 agonist ivuxolimab. CDR3 sequence (DNA): TGTGCCATCAGTGAGCCGAGGGGGGCAGATACGCAGTATTTT. Residues: CAISEPRGADTQYF.